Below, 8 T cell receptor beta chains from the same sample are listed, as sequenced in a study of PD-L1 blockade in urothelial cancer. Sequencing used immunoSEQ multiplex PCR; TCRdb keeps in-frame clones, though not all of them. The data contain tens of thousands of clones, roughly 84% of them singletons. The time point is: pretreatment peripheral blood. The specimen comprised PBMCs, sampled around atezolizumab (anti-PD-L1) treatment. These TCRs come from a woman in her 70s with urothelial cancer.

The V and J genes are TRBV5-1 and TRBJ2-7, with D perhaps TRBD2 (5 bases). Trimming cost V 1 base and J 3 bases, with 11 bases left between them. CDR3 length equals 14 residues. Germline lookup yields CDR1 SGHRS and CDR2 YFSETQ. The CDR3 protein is CASSLTGENYEQYF. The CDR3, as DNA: TGCGCCAGCAGCTTGACCGGGGAGAACTACGAGCAGTACTTC. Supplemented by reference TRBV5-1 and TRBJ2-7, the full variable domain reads KAGVTQTPRYLIKTRGQQVTLSCSPISGHRSVSWYQQTPGQGLQFLFEYFSETQRNKGNFPGRFSGRQFSNSRSEMNVSTLELGDSALYLCASSLTGENYEQYFGPGTRLTVT.

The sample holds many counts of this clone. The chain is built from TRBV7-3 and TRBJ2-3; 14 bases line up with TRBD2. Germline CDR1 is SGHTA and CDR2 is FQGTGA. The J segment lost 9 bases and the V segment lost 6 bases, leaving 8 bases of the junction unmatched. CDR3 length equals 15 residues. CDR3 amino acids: CASRFGTSGSETQYF. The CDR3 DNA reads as TGTGCCAGCAGGTTTGGGACTAGCGGGAGTGAAACGCAGTATTTT.

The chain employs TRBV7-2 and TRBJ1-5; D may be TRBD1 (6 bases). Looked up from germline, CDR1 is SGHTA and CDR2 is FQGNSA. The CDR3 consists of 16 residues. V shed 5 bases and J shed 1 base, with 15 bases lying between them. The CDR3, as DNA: TGTGCCAGCAGCACTAGAGGGGGTGGAAGCAATCAGCCCCAGCATTTT. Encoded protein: CASSTRGGGSNQPQHF.

The CDR3 coding sequence is TGTGCCAGCTCACCACCGGGGACAGGGACCTCTGGGGCCAACGTCCTGACTTTC. Protein: CASSPPGTGTSGANVLTF. V gene TRBV18 combines with J gene TRBJ2-6, with 9 positions matching TRBD1. CDR1 and CDR2 from the germline V gene are KGHSH and LQKENI. This CDR3 region has 18 residues. J lost 0 bases, V lost 0 bases, and 3 bases had no gene match.

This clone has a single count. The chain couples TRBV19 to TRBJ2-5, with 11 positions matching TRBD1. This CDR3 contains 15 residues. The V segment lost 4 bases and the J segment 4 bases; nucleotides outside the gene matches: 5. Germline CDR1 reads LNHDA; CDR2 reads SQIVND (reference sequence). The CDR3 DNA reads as TGTGCCAGTAGTACCGGACAGGGGGCGAGAGAGACCCAGTACTTC. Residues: CASSTGQGARETQYF.

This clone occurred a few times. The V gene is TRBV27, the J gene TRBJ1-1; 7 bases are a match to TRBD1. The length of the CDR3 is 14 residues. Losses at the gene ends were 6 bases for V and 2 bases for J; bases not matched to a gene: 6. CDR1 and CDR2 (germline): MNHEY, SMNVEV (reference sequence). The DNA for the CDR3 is TGTGCCAGCAGACGCAACAGGGGAAACACTGAAGCTTTCTTT. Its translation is CASRRNRGNTEAFF.

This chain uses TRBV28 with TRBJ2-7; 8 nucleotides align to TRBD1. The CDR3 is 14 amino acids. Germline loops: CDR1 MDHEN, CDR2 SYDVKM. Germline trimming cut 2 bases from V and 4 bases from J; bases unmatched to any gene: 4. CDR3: CASSLTGGRYEQYF. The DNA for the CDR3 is TGTGCCAGCAGTTTAACAGGGGGTAGATACGAGCAGTACTTC.

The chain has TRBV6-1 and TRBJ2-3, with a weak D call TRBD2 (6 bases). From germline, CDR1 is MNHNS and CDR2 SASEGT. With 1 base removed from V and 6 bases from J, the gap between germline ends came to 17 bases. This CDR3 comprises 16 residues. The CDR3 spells CASSEVASVGLDTQYF. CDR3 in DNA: TGTGCCAGCAGTGAAGTGGCTAGCGTTGGGTTGGATACGCAGTATTTT.